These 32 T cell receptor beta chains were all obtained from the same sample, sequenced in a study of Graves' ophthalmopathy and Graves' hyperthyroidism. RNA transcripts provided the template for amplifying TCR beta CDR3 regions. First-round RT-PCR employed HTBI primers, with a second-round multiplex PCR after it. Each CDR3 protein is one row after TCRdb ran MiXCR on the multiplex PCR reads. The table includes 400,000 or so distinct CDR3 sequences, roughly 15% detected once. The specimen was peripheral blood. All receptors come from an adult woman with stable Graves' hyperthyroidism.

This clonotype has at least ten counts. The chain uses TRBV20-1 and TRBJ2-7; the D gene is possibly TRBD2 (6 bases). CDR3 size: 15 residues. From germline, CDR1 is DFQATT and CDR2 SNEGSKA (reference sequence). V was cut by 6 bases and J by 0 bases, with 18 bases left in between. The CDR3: CSAPSAGSSSYEQYF. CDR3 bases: TGCAGTGCCCCCTCGGCGGGATCGAGCTCCTACGAGCAGTACTTC.

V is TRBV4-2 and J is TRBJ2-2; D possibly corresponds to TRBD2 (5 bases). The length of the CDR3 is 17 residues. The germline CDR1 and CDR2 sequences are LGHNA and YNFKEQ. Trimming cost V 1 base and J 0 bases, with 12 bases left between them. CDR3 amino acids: CASSQVHLLANTGELFF. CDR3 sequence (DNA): TGTGCCAGCAGCCAAGTCCACCTACTAGCGAACACCGGGGAGCTGTTTTTT.

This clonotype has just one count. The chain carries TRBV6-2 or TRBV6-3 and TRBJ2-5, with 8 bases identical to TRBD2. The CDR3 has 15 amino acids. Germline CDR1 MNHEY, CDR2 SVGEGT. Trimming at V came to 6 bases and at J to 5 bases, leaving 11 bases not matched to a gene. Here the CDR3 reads CASSTSSGEGETQYF. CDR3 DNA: TGTGCCAGCAGCACCAGTAGCGGGGAGGGCGAGACCCAGTACTTC.

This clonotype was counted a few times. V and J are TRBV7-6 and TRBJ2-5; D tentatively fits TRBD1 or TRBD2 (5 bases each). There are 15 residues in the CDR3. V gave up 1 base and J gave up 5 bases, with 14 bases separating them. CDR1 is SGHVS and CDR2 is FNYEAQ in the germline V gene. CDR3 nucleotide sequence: TGTGCCAGCAGCTTAGTCATACTAGGGGTGGAGACCCAGTACTTC. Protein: CASSLVILGVETQYF.

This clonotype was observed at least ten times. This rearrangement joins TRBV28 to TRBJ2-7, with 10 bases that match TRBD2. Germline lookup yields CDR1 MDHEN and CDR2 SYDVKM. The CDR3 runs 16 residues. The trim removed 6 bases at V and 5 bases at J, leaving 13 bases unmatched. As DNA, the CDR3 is TGTGCCAGCAGCCCGGGGGGTAGCGGGAGGAGGCACGAGCAGTACTTC. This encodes CASSPGGSGRRHEQYF.

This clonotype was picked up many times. DNA of the CDR3: TGTGCCAGCAGTTCAAATACCGGGACAGAGAATGAGCAGTTCTTC. Translating gives CASSSNTGTENEQFF. V gene TRBV28 combines with J gene TRBJ2-1; TRBD1 aligns across 7 bases. Germline V gives CDR1 MDHEN, CDR2 SYDVKM. V gave up 4 bases and J gave up 7 bases; unmatched junction bases: 10. CDR3 length: 15 residues. Filled out from reference TRBV28 and TRBJ2-1, the complete variable domain reads DVKVTQSSRYLVKRTGEKVFLECVQDMDHENMFWYRQDPGLGLRLIYFSYDVKMKEKGDIPEGYSVSREKKERFSLILESASTNQTSMYLCASSSNTGTENEQFFGPGTRLTVL.

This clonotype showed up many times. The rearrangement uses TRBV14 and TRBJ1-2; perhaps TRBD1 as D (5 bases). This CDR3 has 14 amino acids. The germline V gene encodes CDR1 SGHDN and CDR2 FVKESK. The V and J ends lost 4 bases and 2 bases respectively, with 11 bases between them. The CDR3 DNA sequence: TGTGCCAGCAGCCTGGCAGGGACGAACTATGGCTACACCTTC. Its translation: CASSLAGTNYGYTF.

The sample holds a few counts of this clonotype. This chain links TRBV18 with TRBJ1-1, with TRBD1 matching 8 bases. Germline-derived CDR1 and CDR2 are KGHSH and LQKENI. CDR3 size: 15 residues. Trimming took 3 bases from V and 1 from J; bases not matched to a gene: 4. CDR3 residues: CASSPDRARNTEAFF. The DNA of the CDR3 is TGTGCCAGCTCACCGGACAGGGCAAGGAACACTGAAGCTTTCTTT.

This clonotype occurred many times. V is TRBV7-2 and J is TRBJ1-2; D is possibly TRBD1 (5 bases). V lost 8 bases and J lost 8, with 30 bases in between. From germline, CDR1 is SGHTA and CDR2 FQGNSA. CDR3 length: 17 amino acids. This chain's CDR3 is CASESLSGGGAVGGYTF. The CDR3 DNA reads TGTGCCAGCGAATCCCTAAGCGGCGGCGGGGCAGTCGGAGGCTACACCTTC.

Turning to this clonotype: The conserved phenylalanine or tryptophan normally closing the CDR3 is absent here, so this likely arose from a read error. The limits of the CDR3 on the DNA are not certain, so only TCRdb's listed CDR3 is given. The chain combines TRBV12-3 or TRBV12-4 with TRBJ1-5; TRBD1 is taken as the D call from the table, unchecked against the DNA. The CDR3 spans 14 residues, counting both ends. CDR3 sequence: CASSSTRGNQPQQL.

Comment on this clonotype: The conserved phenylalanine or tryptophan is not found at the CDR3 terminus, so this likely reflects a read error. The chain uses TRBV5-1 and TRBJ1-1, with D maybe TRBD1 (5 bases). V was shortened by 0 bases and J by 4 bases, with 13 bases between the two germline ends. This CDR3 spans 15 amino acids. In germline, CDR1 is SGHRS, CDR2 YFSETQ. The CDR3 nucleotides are TGCGCCAGCAGCTTGGAGAGCCGGGGGATCACTGAAGCTTTCCTT. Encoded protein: CASSLESRGITEAFL.

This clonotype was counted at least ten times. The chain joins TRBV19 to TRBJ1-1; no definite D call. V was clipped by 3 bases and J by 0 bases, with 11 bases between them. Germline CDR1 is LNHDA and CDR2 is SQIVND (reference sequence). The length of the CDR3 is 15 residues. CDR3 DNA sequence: TGTGCCAGTAGTATGGGTCCGACATTGAACACTGAAGCTTTCTTT. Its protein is CASSMGPTLNTEAFF.

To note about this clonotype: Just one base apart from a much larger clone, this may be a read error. This CDR3 is CSARGSGGWDIQYF. DNA of the CDR3: TGCAGTGCTAGAGGGTCAGGGGGCTGGGACATTCAGTACTTC. The rearrangement uses TRBV20-1 and TRBJ2-4, with 8 nucleotides matching TRBD1. Germline lookup yields CDR1 DFQATT and CDR2 SNEGSKA (reference sequence). CDR3 length: 14 residues. The ends lost 1 base at V and 8 bases at J; junction bases unmatched: 7.

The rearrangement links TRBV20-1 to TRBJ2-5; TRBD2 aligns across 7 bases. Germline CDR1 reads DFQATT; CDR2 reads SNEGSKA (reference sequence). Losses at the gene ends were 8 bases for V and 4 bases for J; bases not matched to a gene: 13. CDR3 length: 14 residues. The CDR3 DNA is TGCAGTTCTCAATACTACCGGGGGGTAGAGACCCAGTACTTC. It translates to CSSQYYRGVETQYF.

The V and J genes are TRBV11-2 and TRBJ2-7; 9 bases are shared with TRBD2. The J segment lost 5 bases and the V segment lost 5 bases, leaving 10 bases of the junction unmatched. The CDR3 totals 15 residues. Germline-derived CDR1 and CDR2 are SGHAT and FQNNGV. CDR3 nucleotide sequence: TGTGCCAGCAGCAGATTCGGGACTAGCTCGCACGAGCAGTACTTC. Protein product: CASSRFGTSSHEQYF.

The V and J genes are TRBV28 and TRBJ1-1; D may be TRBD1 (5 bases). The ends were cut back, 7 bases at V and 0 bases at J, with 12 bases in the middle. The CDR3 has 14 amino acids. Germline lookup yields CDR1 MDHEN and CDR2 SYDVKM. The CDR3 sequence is CASKLGAVNTEAFF. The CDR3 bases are TGTGCCAGCAAGTTAGGGGCAGTGAACACTGAAGCTTTCTTT.

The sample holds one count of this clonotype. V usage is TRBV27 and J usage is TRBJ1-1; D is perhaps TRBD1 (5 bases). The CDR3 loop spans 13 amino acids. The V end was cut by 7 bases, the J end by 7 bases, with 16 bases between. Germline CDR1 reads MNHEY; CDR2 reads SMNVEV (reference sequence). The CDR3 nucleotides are TGTGCCAGCAAACAGGCGGGGACTGATGAAGCTTTCTTT. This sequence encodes CASKQAGTDEAFF.

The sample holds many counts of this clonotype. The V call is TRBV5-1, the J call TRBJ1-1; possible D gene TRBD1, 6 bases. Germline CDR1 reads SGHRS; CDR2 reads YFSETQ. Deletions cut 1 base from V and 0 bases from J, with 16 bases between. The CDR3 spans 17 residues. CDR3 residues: CASSLNGQIPMNTEAFF. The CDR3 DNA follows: TGCGCCAGCAGCTTGAACGGACAGATACCAATGAACACTGAAGCTTTCTTT.

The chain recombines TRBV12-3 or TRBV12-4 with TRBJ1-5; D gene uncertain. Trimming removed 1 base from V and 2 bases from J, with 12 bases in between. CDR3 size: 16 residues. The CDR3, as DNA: TGTGCCAGCAGTTTAGACTTCAGTCCCCGCAATCAGCCCCAGCATTTT. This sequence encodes CASSLDFSPRNQPQHF.

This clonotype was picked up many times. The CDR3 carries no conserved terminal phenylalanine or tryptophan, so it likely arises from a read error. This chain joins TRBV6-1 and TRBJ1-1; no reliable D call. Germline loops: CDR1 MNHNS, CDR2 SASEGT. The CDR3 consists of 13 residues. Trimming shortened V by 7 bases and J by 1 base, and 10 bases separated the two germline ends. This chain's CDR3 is CASKKQRNTEAFL. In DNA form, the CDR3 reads TGTGCCAGCAAGAAACAGAGGAACACTGAAGCTTTCCTT.

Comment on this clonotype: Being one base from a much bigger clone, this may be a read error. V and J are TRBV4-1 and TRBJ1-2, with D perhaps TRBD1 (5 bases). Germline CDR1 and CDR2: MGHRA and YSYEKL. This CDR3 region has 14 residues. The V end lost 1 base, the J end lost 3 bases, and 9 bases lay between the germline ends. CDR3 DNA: TGCGCCAGCAGCCAAGGTGACAGAGACTATGGCTACACCTTC. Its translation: CASSQGDRDYGYTF.

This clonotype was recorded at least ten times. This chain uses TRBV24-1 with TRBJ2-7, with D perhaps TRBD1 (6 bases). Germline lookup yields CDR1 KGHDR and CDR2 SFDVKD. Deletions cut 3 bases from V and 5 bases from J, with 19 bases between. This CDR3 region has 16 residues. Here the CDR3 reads CATSDRQGTRIHEQYF. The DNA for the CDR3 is TGTGCCACCAGTGATCGTCAGGGGACAAGGATCCACGAGCAGTACTTC.

Here the CDR3 reads CAISGTGDGYTF. DNA for the CDR3: TGTGCCATCAGTGGGACAGGGGACGGCTACACCTTC. The V gene is TRBV10-3, the J gene TRBJ1-2, with 9 bases identical to TRBD1. This CDR3 contains 12 residues. V trimming: 4 bases; J trimming: 8 bases; junction bases outside the gene matches: 2. Germline-derived CDR1 and CDR2 are ENHRY and SYGVKD.

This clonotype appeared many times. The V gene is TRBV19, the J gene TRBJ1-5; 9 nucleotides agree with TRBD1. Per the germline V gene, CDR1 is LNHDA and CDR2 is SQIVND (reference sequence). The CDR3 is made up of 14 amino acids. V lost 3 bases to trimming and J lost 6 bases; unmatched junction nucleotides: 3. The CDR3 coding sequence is TGTGCCAGTAGTATGACAGGGGGAGGTCAGCCCCAGCATTTT. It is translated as CASSMTGGGQPQHF.

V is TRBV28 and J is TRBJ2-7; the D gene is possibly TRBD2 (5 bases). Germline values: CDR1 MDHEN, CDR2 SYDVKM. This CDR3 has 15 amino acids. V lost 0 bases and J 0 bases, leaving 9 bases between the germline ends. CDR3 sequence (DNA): TGTGCCAGCAGTTTATGCGTAGGGAGCTCCTACGAGCAGTACTTC. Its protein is CASSLCVGSSYEQYF.

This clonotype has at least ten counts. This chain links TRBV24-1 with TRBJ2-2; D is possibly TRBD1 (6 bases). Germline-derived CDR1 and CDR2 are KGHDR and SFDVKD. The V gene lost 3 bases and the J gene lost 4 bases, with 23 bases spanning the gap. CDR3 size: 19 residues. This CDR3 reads CATSDGRWDNGRVTGELFF. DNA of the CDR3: TGTGCCACCAGTGATGGACGCTGGGACAACGGGCGAGTCACCGGGGAGCTGTTTTTT.

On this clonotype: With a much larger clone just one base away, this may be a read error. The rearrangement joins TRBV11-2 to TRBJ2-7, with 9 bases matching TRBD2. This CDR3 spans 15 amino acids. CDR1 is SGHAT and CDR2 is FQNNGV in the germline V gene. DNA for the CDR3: TGTGCCAGCAGCATCGATGCTAGCGGGACCTACGAGCAGTGCTTC. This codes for CASSIDASGTYEQCF.

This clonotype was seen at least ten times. As DNA, the CDR3 is TGTGCTAGTGGCCGAGCAGGGAACCAAGAGACCCAGTACTTC. Amino acid sequence: CASGRAGNQETQYF. The J gene is TRBJ2-5, the V gene TRBV12-5; possible D gene TRBD1, 5 bases. The CDR3 runs 14 residues. Germline CDR1 and CDR2: LGHNT and FRNRAP. Trimming cost V 6 bases and J 0 bases, with 11 bases left between them. Drawing the rest from reference TRBV12-5 and TRBJ2-5, the complete variable domain is DARVTQTPRHKVTEMGQEVTMRCQPILGHNTVFWYRQTMMQGLELLAYFRNRAPLDDSGMPKDRFSAEMPDATLATLKIQPSEPRDSAVYFCASGRAGNQETQYFGPGTRLLVL.

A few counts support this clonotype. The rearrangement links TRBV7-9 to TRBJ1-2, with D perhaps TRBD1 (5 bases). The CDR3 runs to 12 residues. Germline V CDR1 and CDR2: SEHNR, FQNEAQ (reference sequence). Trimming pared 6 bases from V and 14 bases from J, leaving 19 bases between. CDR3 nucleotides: TGTGCCAGCAGTTATACACCGGGGCCGCCGACCTTC. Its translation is CASSYTPGPPTF. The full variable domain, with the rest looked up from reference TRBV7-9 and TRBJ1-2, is DTGVSQNPRHKITKRGQNVTFRCDPISEHNRLYWYRQTLGQGPEFLTYFQNEAQLEKSRLLSDRFSAERPKGSFSTLEIQRTEQGDSAMYLCASSYTPGPPTFGSGTRLTVV.

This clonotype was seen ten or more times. The CDR3, as DNA: TGTGCCAGCGGGACAGGGTATGGCTACACCTTC. It specifies CASGTGYGYTF. The J gene is TRBJ1-2, the V gene TRBV5-5, with TRBD1 matching 9 bases. The CDR3 extends over 11 amino acids. With V trimmed by 7 bases and J by 5 bases, 0 bases remained unmatched. Germline-derived CDR1 and CDR2 are SGHKS and YYEKEE (reference sequence).

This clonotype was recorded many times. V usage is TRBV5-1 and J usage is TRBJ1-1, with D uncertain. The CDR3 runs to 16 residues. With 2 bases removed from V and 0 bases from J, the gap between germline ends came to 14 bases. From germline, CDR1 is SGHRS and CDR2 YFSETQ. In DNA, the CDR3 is TGCGCCAGCAGCTTAAGGCCGCCGGCAATGAACACTGAAGCTTTCTTT. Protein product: CASSLRPPAMNTEAFF.

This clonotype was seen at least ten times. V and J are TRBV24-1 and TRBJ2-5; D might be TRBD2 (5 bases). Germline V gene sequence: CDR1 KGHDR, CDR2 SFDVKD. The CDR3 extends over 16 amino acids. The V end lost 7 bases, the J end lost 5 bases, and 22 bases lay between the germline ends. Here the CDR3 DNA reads TGTGCCACCAGCCCACGCCAGACTGGAGGTGAGGAGACCCAGTACTTC. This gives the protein CATSPRQTGGEETQYF.